This passage covers 10 T cell receptor beta chains from one sample sequenced in a study of pediatric ulcerative colitis. Rectal tissue came from one to two pinch biopsies taken at colonoscopy. The data were produced by immunoSEQ multiplex PCR, yet TCRdb's version contains in-frame clones alone and is incomplete. There are approximately 40,000 clones in the sample; over 70% occur only once, and less than 10% lies in the top ten. The sample taken for sequencing was gut tissue. The receptors come from a boy aged 10-17 years with severe ulcerative colitis.

This clone was seen more than once but under ten times. The chain joins TRBV25-1 to TRBJ2-7; no clear D. V gave up 3 bases and J gave up 3 bases, with 3 bases separating them. CDR1 is MGHDK and CDR2 is SYGVNS in the germline V gene. The CDR3 runs 11 residues. The CDR3 here is CASSENYEQYF. The CDR3, as DNA: TGTGCCAGCAGTGAGAACTACGAGCAGTACTTC.

Comments on this clone: The same CDR3 is also encoded by other DNA sequences in this sample. V usage is TRBV5-1 and J usage is TRBJ1-1; D is perhaps TRBD1 (5 bases). The germline V gene has CDR1 SGHRS and CDR2 YFSETQ. The CDR3 extends over 14 amino acids. V was clipped by 0 bases and J by 1 base, with 7 bases between them. CDR3 sequence reads: CASSLDGGNTEAFF. As DNA, the CDR3 is TGCGCCAGCAGCTTGGATGGGGGGAACACTGAAGCTTTCTTT.

The V gene is TRBV5-1, the J gene TRBJ2-5; no definite D call. CDR3 length: 13 amino acids. Trimming removed 0 bases at V and 4 bases at J, with 7 bases between. From germline, CDR1 is SGHRS and CDR2 YFSETQ. CDR3 DNA sequence: TGCGCCAGCAGCTTGGTGGGGATAGAGACCCAGTACTTC. Protein sequence: CASSLVGIETQYF.

J is TRBJ1-1 and V is TRBV4-1; no clear D gene. The CDR3 is made up of 15 amino acids. The V end was cut by 3 bases, the J end by 4 bases, with 15 bases between. CDR1 and CDR2 from the germline V gene are MGHRA and YSYEKL. Here the CDR3 reads CASSHDPTGTTEAFF. The CDR3 coding sequence is TGCGCCAGCAGCCATGACCCGACGGGAACCACTGAAGCTTTCTTT.

The rearrangement links TRBV4-1 to TRBJ1-2; D remains unclear. The germline V and J ends were trimmed by 0 bases and 5 bases, with 7 bases remaining between them. Looked up from germline, CDR1 is MGHRA and CDR2 is YSYEKL. The CDR3 runs 13 residues. The CDR3 region is CASSQERGYGYTF. DNA of the CDR3: TGCGCCAGCAGCCAAGAGAGAGGGTATGGCTACACCTTC.

This chain connects TRBV5-4 to TRBJ1-2; D unclear. Germline assignment: CDR1 SGHNT and CDR2 YYREEE (reference sequence). V lost 0 bases and J lost 5, with 11 bases in between. The CDR3 sequence is 14 residues long. The CDR3 nucleotides read TGTGCCAGCAGCTTGGCGGGGTCCGCTTATGGCTACACCTTC. Translation gives CASSLAGSAYGYTF.

CDR3 in DNA: TGTGCCAGCAGCCTACGACTAGACACCGGGGAGCTGTTTTTT. This gives the protein CASSLRLDTGELFF. This rearrangement joins TRBV7-6 to TRBJ2-2; the D gene is possibly TRBD2 (6 bases). The ends were cut back, 5 bases at V and 3 bases at J, with 10 bases in the middle. Per germline, CDR1 SGHVS and CDR2 FNYEAQ. The CDR3 sequence is 14 residues long.

The chain links TRBV4-1 to TRBJ1-4, with TRBD1 identical over 7 bases. Germline assignment: CDR1 MGHRA and CDR2 YSYEKL. The CDR3 covers 17 residues. V lost 1 base to trimming and J lost 5 bases; unmatched junction nucleotides: 10. The CDR3 here is CASSQAPKGAYNEKLFF. The CDR3 DNA is TGCGCCAGCAGCCAAGCCCCGAAGGGGGCCTACAATGAAAAACTGTTTTTT.

The V gene is TRBV25-1, the J gene TRBJ2-7; a possible D gene is TRBD1 (6 bases). The length of the CDR3 is 15 residues. In germline, CDR1 is MGHDK, CDR2 SYGVNS. V lost 4 bases and J 1 base, leaving 14 bases between the germline ends. The CDR3 region is CASSGRTEISYEQYF. Written as DNA, the CDR3 is TGTGCCAGCAGTGGCCGGACAGAGATTTCCTACGAGCAGTACTTC.

The count of this clone is one. The J gene is TRBJ2-1, the V gene TRBV7-9; 7 bases fit TRBD2. CDR1 and CDR2 from the germline V gene are SEHNR and FQNEAQ (reference sequence). The CDR3 loop spans 14 amino acids. The V segment lost 3 bases and the J segment 8 bases; nucleotides outside the gene matches: 7. For the CDR3, the DNA is TGTGCCAGCAGCTTGGGGGGACTAAGGGATGAGCAGTTCTTC. Protein: CASSLGGLRDEQFF.